These 20 T cell receptor beta chains were sequenced from one sample in a study of OX40 agonist ivuxolimab in advanced cancers. Sequencing was performed with immunoSEQ multiplex PCR; in TCRdb, only in-frame clones are kept and a portion is missing. Among about 80,000 clones, roughly nine tenths were seen once, and the ten largest hold 10% to 15%. The sequences come from CD4+ or CD8+ T cells sorted from blood, collected in a trial of the OX40 agonist ivuxolimab. The source is an adult with an advanced solid tumor such as melanoma, head and neck, liver or kidney cancer.

The chain combines TRBV7-2 with TRBJ2-7; the D is unclear. V was clipped by 5 bases and J by 6 bases, with 14 bases between them. Germline V gives CDR1 SGHTA, CDR2 FQGNSA. CDR3 size: 13 residues. CDR3 nucleotides: TGTGCCAGCAGCCCCGGGCCCCTACTCGAGCAGTACTTC. Its translation: CASSPGPLLEQYF. The full variable domain, completed using reference TRBV7-2 and TRBJ2-7, is GAGVSQSPSNKVTEKGKDVELRCDPISGHTALYWYRQSLGQGLEFLIYFQGNSAPDKSGLPSDRFSAERTGGSVSTLTIQRTQQEDSAVYLCASSPGPLLEQYFGPGTRLTVT.

This sequence joins TRBV27 and TRBJ1-2; 8 bases map to TRBD1. Germline V gene sequence: CDR1 MNHEY, CDR2 SMNVEV (reference sequence). The V segment lost 3 bases and the J segment 3 bases; nucleotides outside the gene matches: 3. There are 14 residues in the CDR3. The DNA for the CDR3 is TGTGCCAGCAGTTTCAGGGGGCGAGACTATGGCTACACCTTC. Translation: CASSFRGRDYGYTF.

V and J are TRBV27 and TRBJ2-1; a weak D match, TRBD1 (5 bases). CDR3 length equals 14 residues. Germline assignment: CDR1 MNHEY and CDR2 SMNVEV (reference sequence). V lost 9 bases and J 6 bases, leaving 18 bases between the germline ends. CDR3 in amino acids: CASFSWSRGNEQFF. In nucleotides, the CDR3 is TGTGCCAGTTTCTCTTGGAGTAGGGGCAATGAGCAGTTCTTC.

V is TRBV6-5 and J is TRBJ1-2; D unresolved. Germline V CDR1 and CDR2: MNHEY, SVGAGI. This CDR3 has 11 amino acids. V lost 6 bases to trimming and J lost 8 bases, with 10 bases between them. The CDR3 loop is CASRVLWGYTF. The DNA for the CDR3 is TGTGCCAGCAGGGTCCTGTGGGGCTACACCTTC.

The genes are TRBV9 and TRBJ1-4; D gene uncertain. The CDR3 has 15 residues. Per the germline V gene, CDR1 is SGDLS and CDR2 is YYNGEE. V was trimmed by 0 bases and J by 0 bases, leaving 6 bases between them. The DNA of the CDR3 is TGTGCCAGCAGCGTAGGGGGTGCAACTAATGAAAAACTGTTTTTT. This translates into CASSVGGATNEKLFF.

There are a few counts of this clone. The DNA for the CDR3 is TGTGCCAGCAGTGAACTCGGGTCGGGCGGGGAGCTGTTTTTT. Protein product: CASSELGSGGELFF. The rearrangement uses TRBV2 and TRBJ2-2; no definite D call. CDR1 is SNHLY and CDR2 is FYNNEI in the germline V gene. V was trimmed by 2 bases and J by 7 bases, leaving 11 bases between them. The CDR3 runs 14 residues. Complete variable domain (other parts from reference TRBV2 and TRBJ2-2): EPEVTQTPSHQVTQMGQEVILRCVPISNHLYFYWYRQILGQKVEFLVSFYNNEISEKSEIFDDQFSVERPDGSNFTLKIRSTKLEDSAMYFCASSELGSGGELFFGEGSRLTVL.

The chain is built from TRBV9 and TRBJ1-2; 8 nucleotides line up with TRBD1. The CDR3 has 15 residues. The J segment lost 2 bases and the V segment lost 0 bases, leaving 3 bases of the junction unmatched. Germline CDR1 is SGDLS and CDR2 is YYNGEE. CDR3 nucleotides: TGTGCCAGCAGCGTAGCAGGGGGCGAGAACTATGGCTACACCTTC. Protein sequence: CASSVAGGENYGYTF.

The chain links TRBV27 to TRBJ1-4; 8 bases are a match to TRBD1. The V and J ends lost 5 bases and 5 bases, in that order; junction bases with no gene match: 4. The CDR3 extends over 14 amino acids. The germline V gene encodes CDR1 MNHEY and CDR2 SMNVEV (reference sequence). This CDR3 is CASSTDRVNEKLFF. The DNA of the CDR3 is TGTGCCAGCAGTACGGACAGGGTGAATGAAAAACTGTTTTTT.

The V and J genes are TRBV5-1 and TRBJ2-2; 9 bases map to TRBD1. Germline assignment: CDR1 SGHRS and CDR2 YFSETQ. This CDR3 comprises 14 residues. The ends lost 3 bases at V and 6 bases at J; junction bases unmatched: 3. As DNA, the CDR3 is TGCGCCAGCAGCTGGACAGGGGAGGCCGGGGAGCTGTTTTTT. The encoded protein is CASSWTGEAGELFF.

The genes are TRBV28 and TRBJ2-1; TRBD2 agrees at 9 bases. Trimming removed 10 bases from V and 4 bases from J; junction bases left unmatched: 8. The CDR3 spans 14 residues. Germline V gene sequence: CDR1 MDHEN, CDR2 SYDVKM. The CDR3 protein is CATKREVGYNEQFF. CDR3 nucleotides: TGTGCCACAAAGCGGGAGGTGGGTTACAATGAGCAGTTCTTC.

This chain uses TRBV5-6 with TRBJ2-7; no clear D. The V gene lost 2 bases and the J gene lost 2 bases, with 5 bases spanning the gap. Germline CDR1 is SGHDT and CDR2 is YYEEEE. The CDR3 length is 12 residues. In nucleotides, the CDR3 is TGTGCCAGCAGCTTCTGGACCTACGAGCAGTACTTC. Translation: CASSFWTYEQYF.

The V call is TRBV7-8, the J call TRBJ2-7; no clear D. Per germline, CDR1 SGHVS and CDR2 FQNEAQ. Deletions cut 7 bases from V and 2 bases from J, with 12 bases between. The CDR3 is made up of 13 amino acids. CDR3 protein: CASTVGKPYEQYF. The CDR3, as DNA: TGTGCCAGCACGGTTGGCAAGCCCTACGAGCAGTACTTC.

This chain joins TRBV29-1 and TRBJ2-7; D is possibly TRBD1 (5 bases). The germline CDR1 and CDR2 sequences are SQVTM and ANQGSEA. The CDR3 covers 12 residues. The V end lost 5 bases, the J end lost 0 bases, and 8 bases lay between the germline ends. In nucleotides, the CDR3 is TGCAGCGTTTCCAGGGACTCCTACGAGCAGTACTTC. Translating gives CSVSRDSYEQYF.

Details on this clone: An end of the junction differs from the germline gene, which may be a read error. The same CDR3 is also encoded by other DNA sequences in this sample. The rearrangement uses TRBV10-3 and TRBJ2-7; D remains ambiguous. This CDR3 region has 11 residues. Germline values: CDR1 ENHRY, CDR2 SYGVKD. The CDR3 DNA reads as TGTGCCATCAGTGACCCCTACGAACAGTACTTC. Its protein is CAISDPYEQYF.

The rearrangement links TRBV6-6 to TRBJ1-6, with D uncertain. Trimming pared 9 bases from V and 8 bases from J, leaving 11 bases between. Per the germline V gene, CDR1 is MNHNY and CDR2 is SVGAGI (reference sequence). CDR3 length: 12 residues. The CDR3 loop reads CASAGRDSPLHF. The CDR3 nucleotides read TGTGCCAGTGCGGGGAGGGATTCACCCCTCCACTTT.

The J gene is TRBJ2-5, the V gene TRBV19; D remains unclear. V lost 0 bases and J lost 3, with 2 bases in between. There are 12 residues in the CDR3. CDR1 and CDR2 from the germline V gene are LNHDA and SQIVND (reference sequence). The CDR3 region has the DNA TGTGCCAGTAGTATAGATGAAGAGACCCAGTACTTC. Residues: CASSIDEETQYF.

The chain links TRBV7-8 to TRBJ1-5; D gene uncertain. CDR1 and CDR2 (germline): SGHVS, FQNEAQ. Trimming took off 0 bases at V and 5 bases at J, with 8 bases between the two ends. CDR3 length: 14 residues. The CDR3 region has the DNA TGTGCCAGCAGCTTAGCGGTGGGCCATCAGCCCCAGCATTTT. Amino acids: CASSLAVGHQPQHF.

In its sample, this clone was seen once. The rearrangement uses TRBV13 and TRBJ1-6; a possible D gene is TRBD1 (5 bases). The CDR3 covers 15 residues. Looked up from germline, CDR1 is PRHDT and CDR2 is FYEKMQ (reference sequence). The V and J ends lost 7 bases and 4 bases respectively, with 14 bases between them. The CDR3 DNA reads as TGTGCCAGCACTACTGCCGGGGGGTATAATTCACCCCTCCACTTT. The encoded protein is CASTTAGGYNSPLHF.

The V and J genes are TRBV11-3 and TRBJ1-3; possibly TRBD1 for D (6 bases). The germline V gene has CDR1 SGHNT and CDR2 YENEEA. Trimming took 5 bases from V and 0 from J, leaving 8 bases between them. CDR3 length equals 14 residues. DNA of the CDR3: TGTGCCAGCAGCGCCAGGGGCTCTGGAAACACCATATATTTT. Translation gives CASSARGSGNTIYF.

The chain joins TRBV6-5 to TRBJ2-3; 10 bases are a match to TRBD2. The germline gives CDR1 MNHEY, CDR2 SVGAGI. V lost 6 bases and J lost 3; bases outside the gene matches: 6. The CDR3 runs 15 residues. The CDR3 region is CASSPQGLATDTQYF. CDR3 bases: TGTGCCAGCAGCCCCCAGGGACTAGCGACAGATACGCAGTATTTT.